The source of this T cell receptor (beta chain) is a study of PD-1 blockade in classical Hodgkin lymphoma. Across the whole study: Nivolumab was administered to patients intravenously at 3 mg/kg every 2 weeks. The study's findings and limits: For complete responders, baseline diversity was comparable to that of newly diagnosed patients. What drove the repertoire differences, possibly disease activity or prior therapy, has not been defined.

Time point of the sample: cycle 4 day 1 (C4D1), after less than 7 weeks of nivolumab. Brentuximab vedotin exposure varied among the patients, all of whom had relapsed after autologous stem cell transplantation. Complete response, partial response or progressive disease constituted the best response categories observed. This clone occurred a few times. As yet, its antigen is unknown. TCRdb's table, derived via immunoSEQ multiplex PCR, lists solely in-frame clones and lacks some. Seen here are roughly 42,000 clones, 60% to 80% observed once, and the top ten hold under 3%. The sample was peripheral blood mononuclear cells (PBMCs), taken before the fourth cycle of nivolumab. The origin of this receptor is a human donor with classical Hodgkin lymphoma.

The CDR3 region is CASKAKNIQYF. The CDR3 bases are TGTGCCAGCAAGGCCAAAAACATTCAGTACTTC. The chain uses TRBV27 and TRBJ2-4, with D hard to call. CDR1 and CDR2 (germline): MNHEY, SMNVEV (reference sequence). The CDR3 has 11 residues. The V end was cut by 7 bases, the J end by 1 base, with 2 bases between.